The 16 T cell receptor beta chains listed next were all sequenced from one sample in a study of CD8+ T cells in alopecia areata. Isolated RNA was reverse transcribed into cDNA used as the sequencing template. Method: immunoSEQ multiplex PCR; TCRdb's copy keeps in-frame clones and lacks some. The table records about 270,000 clones, about 62% of them present only once. The treatment was: oral pan-JAK inhibitor, 5-10 mg twice daily. The specimen comprised CD4+ T cells sorted from blood, sampled around week 53, from a patient treated with tofacitinib. Receptors originate from a human donor with alopecia areata.

This chain joins TRBV18 and TRBJ1-6; 7 bases fit TRBD1. V gave up 3 bases and J gave up 7 bases; unmatched junction bases: 9. This CDR3 region has 16 residues. Per germline, CDR1 KGHSH and CDR2 LQKENI. The CDR3 coding sequence is TGTGCCAGCTCACCCACGACAGGGCTGGGCAATTCACCCCTCCACTTT. This codes for CASSPTTGLGNSPLHF.

J is TRBJ2-1 and V is TRBV2; D is unresolved. The CDR3 is 14 amino acids. The V gene lost 6 bases and the J gene lost 2 bases, with 11 bases spanning the gap. Germline CDR1 SNHLY, CDR2 FYNNEI. CDR3 sequence reads: CASSAYGPYNEQFF. CDR3 DNA: TGTGCCAGCAGCGCCTACGGACCCTACAATGAGCAGTTCTTC.

V is TRBV6-1 and J is TRBJ1-1; no clear D gene. Germline CDR1 is MNHNS and CDR2 is SASEGT. The V end was cut by 7 bases, the J end by 4 bases, with 13 bases between. The length of the CDR3 is 13 residues. Written as DNA, the CDR3 is TGTGCCAGCATAGGCAGACGGATCACTGAAGCTTTCTTT. It codes for CASIGRRITEAFF.

The chain recombines TRBV5-1 with TRBJ2-5; D possibly corresponds to TRBD1 (6 bases). The V end was cut by 4 bases, the J end by 1 base, with 11 bases between. CDR3 length: 14 residues. Per the germline V gene, CDR1 is SGHRS and CDR2 is YFSETQ. The CDR3 loop reads CASSKGDTQETQYF. The CDR3 DNA sequence: TGCGCCAGCAGCAAAGGGGACACCCAAGAGACCCAGTACTTC.

The genes are TRBV6-5 and TRBJ2-5, with D hard to call. This CDR3 is 11 amino acids long. The germline CDR1 and CDR2 sequences are MNHEY and SVGAGI. V lost 4 bases and J lost 8, with 8 bases in between. DNA for the CDR3: TGTGCCAGCAGTTCTCCAGGTACCCAGTACTTC. Protein sequence: CASSSPGTQYF.

Only a few counts were recorded for this clone. This rearrangement joins TRBV6-6 to TRBJ1-1, with TRBD1 matching over 7 bases. V shed 6 bases, J shed 4 bases, and the junction held 5 bases outside the gene matches. Germline CDR1 and CDR2: MNHNY and SVGAGI (reference sequence). CDR3 length: 13 amino acids. CDR3 coding DNA: TGTGCCAGCAGGTACAGGGGAGCCACTGAAGCTTTCTTT. As protein: CASRYRGATEAFF.

J is TRBJ2-6 and V is TRBV2; D is unresolved. The germline V gene has CDR1 SNHLY and CDR2 FYNNEI. V shed 2 bases and J shed 0 bases, with 2 bases lying between them. This CDR3 is 14 amino acids long. Here the CDR3 reads CASSELSGANVLTF. The CDR3 coding sequence is TGTGCCAGCAGTGAACTCTCTGGGGCCAACGTCCTGACTTTC.

In its sample, this clone was seen a few times. The chain combines TRBV7-9 with TRBJ2-4; D remains unclear. V lost 3 bases and J 8 bases, leaving 5 bases between the germline ends. The CDR3 runs to 11 residues. CDR1 is SEHNR and CDR2 is FQNEAQ in the germline V gene (reference sequence). The CDR3 sequence: CASSFGDIQYF. CDR3 sequence (DNA): TGTGCCAGCAGCTTTGGGGACATTCAGTACTTC.

This rearrangement joins TRBV7-2 to TRBJ2-5; TRBD2 aligns across 7 bases. There are 17 residues in the CDR3. V trimming: 7 bases; J trimming: 5 bases; junction bases outside the gene matches: 19. Per the germline V gene, CDR1 is SGHTA and CDR2 is FQGNSA. The CDR3 reads CASTLRALAAGFETQYF. The CDR3 bases are TGTGCCAGCACCCTTAGGGCGCTAGCGGCTGGTTTCGAGACCCAGTACTTC.

The chain has TRBV5-4 and TRBJ1-2; D perhaps matches TRBD1 (6 bases). The germline V and J ends were trimmed by 4 bases and 8 bases, with 15 bases remaining between them. CDR1 is SGHNT and CDR2 is YYREEE in the germline V gene (reference sequence). This CDR3 comprises 13 residues. The CDR3 sequence is CASSRWGARGYTF. In nucleotides, the CDR3 is TGTGCCAGCAGCCGTTGGGGGGCACGGGGCTACACCTTC.

This chain joins TRBV7-8 and TRBJ1-2; 10 bases are a match to TRBD1. The CDR3 spans 15 residues. V lost 5 bases and J lost 4; bases outside the gene matches: 7. Germline values: CDR1 SGHVS, CDR2 FQNEAQ. For the CDR3, the DNA is TGTGCCAGCAGCCCAATGGGACAGGGGATCTATGGCTACACCTTC. Amino acid sequence: CASSPMGQGIYGYTF.

V gene TRBV13 combines with J gene TRBJ2-7, with a possible D match to TRBD2 (6 bases). The CDR3 is 13 residues long. CDR1 and CDR2 from the germline V gene are PRHDT and FYEKMQ (reference sequence). Trimming shortened V by 0 bases and J by 11 bases, and 14 bases separated the two germline ends. The CDR3: CASSLGTDYRKYF. As DNA, the CDR3 is TGTGCCAGCAGCTTAGGTACGGACTATCGAAAGTACTTC. Full variable domain (missing parts from reference TRBV13 and TRBJ2-7): AAGVIQSPRHLIKEKRETATLKCYPIPRHDTVYWYQQGPGQDPQFLISFYEKMQSDKGSIPDRFSAQQFSDYHSELNMSSLELGDSALYFCASSLGTDYRKYFGPGTRLTVT.

The rearrangement joins TRBV7-2 to TRBJ2-2; D tentatively fits TRBD1 or TRBD2 (5 bases each). The CDR3 contains 17 residues. Germline CDR1 and CDR2: SGHTA and FQGNSA. V lost 4 bases, J lost 1 base, and 16 bases lay in between. This CDR3 reads CASSSQIGTRNTGELFF. The CDR3 bases are TGTGCCAGCAGCTCTCAAATTGGGACCCGGAACACCGGGGAGCTGTTTTTT. The whole variable domain, filled in from reference TRBV7-2 and TRBJ2-2, reads GAGVSQSPSNKVTEKGKDVELRCDPISGHTALYWYRQSLGQGLEFLIYFQGNSAPDKSGLPSDRFSAERTGGSVSTLTIQRTQQEDSAVYLCASSSQIGTRNTGELFFGEGSRLTVL.

This rearrangement joins TRBV29-1 to TRBJ2-5; 8 bases map to TRBD2. CDR1 SQVTM and CDR2 ANQGSEA come from the germline V gene. J was trimmed by 4 bases and V by 5 bases; bases with no gene match: 9. The CDR3 length is 14 residues. The CDR3 reads CSVFDGGAGETQYF. Written as DNA, the CDR3 is TGCAGCGTTTTCGACGGGGGGGCCGGAGAGACCCAGTACTTC.

This clone was observed a single time. The chain uses TRBV29-1 and TRBJ1-1, with unresolved D. V was pared by 6 bases and J by 0 bases, with 14 bases between. This CDR3 contains 14 residues. Looked up from germline, CDR1 is SQVTM and CDR2 is ANQGSEA. The CDR3 DNA follows: TGCAGCGTGAAGAGGACGGTTATGAACACTGAAGCTTTCTTT. Encoded protein: CSVKRTVMNTEAFF.

This chain connects TRBV18 to TRBJ2-1; 8 bases fit TRBD1. J was trimmed by 7 bases and V by 5 bases; bases with no gene match: 4. This CDR3 contains 13 residues. Germline V gene data show CDR1 as KGHSH and CDR2 as LQKENI. CDR3 amino acids: CASSTTGANEQFF. The DNA of the CDR3 is TGTGCCAGCTCAACGACAGGGGCGAATGAGCAGTTCTTC.